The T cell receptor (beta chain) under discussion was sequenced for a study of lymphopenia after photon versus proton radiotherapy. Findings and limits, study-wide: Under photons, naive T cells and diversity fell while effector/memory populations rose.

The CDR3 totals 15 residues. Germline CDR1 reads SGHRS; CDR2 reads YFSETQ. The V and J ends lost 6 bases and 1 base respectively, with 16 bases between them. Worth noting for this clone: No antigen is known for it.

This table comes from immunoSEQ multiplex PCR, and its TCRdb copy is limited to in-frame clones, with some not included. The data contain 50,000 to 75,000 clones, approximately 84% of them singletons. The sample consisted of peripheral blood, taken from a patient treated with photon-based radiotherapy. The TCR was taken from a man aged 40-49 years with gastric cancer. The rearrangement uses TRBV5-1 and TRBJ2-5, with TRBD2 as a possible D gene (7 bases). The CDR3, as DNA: TGCGCCAGCAACCCGGGGGGCGGAGCCCAAGAGACCCAGTACTTC. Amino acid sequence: CASNPGGGAQETQYF.